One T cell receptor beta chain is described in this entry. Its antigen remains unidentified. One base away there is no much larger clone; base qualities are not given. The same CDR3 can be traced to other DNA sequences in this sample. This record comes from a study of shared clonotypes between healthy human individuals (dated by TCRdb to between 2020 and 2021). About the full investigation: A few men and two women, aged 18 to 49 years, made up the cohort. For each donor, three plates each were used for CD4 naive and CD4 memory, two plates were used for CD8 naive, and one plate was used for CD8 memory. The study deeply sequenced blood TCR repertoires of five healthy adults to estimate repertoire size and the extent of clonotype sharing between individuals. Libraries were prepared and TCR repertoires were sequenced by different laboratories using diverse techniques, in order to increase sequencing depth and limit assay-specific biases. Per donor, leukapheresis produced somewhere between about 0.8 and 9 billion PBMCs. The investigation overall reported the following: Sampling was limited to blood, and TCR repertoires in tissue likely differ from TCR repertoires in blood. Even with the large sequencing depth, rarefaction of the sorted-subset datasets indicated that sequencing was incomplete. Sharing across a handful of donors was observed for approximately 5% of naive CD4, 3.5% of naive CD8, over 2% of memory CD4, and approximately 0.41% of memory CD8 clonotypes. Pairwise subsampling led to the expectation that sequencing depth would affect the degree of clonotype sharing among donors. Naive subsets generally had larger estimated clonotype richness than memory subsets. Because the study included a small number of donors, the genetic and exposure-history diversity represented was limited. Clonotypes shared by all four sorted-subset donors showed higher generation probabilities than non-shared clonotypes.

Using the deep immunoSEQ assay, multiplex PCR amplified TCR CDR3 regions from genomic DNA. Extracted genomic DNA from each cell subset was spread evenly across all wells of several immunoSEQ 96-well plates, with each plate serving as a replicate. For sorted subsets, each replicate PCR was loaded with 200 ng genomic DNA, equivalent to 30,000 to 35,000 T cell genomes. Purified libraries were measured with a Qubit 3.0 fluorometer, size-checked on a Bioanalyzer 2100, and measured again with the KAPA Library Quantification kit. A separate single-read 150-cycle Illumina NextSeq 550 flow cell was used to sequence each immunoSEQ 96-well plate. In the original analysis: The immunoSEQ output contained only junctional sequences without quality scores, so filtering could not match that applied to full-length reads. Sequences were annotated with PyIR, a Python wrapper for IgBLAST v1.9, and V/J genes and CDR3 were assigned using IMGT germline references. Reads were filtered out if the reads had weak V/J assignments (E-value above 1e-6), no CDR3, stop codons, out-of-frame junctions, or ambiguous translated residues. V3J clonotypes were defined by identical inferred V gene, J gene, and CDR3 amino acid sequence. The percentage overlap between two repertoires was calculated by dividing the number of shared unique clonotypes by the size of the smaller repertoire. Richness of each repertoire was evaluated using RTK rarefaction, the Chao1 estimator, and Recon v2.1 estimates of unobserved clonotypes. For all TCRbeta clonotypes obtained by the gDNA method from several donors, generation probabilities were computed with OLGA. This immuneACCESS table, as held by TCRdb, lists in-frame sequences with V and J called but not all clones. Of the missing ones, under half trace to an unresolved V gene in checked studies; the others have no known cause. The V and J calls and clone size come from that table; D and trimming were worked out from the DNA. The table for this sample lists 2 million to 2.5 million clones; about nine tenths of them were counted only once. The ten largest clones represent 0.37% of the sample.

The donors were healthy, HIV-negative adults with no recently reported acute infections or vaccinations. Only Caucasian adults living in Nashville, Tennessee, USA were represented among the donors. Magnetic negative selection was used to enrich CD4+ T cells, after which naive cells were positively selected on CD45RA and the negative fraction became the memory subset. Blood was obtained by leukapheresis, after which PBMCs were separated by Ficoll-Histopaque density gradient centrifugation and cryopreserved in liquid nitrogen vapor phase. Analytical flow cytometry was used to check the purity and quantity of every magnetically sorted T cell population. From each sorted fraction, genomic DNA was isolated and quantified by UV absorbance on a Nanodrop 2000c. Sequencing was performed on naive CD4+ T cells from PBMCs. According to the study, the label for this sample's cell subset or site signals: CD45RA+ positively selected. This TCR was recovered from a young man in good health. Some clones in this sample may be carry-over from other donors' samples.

The CDR3 protein sequence reads: CASSSQGNTEAFF. The nucleotides read TGTGCCAGCAGTTCCCAAGGGAACACTGAAGCTTTCTTT. The chain uses TRBV28 and TRBJ1-1; no confident D gene assignment can be made. The CDR3 goes from the cysteine to the phenylalanine over 13 residues. Only the CDR3 DNA stays, 39 bases, in frame from base 1. The V end loses 4 bases and the J end loses 1 base, and a stretch of 7 bases separates them. The germline V gene provides CDR1 MDHEN and CDR2 SYDVKM.